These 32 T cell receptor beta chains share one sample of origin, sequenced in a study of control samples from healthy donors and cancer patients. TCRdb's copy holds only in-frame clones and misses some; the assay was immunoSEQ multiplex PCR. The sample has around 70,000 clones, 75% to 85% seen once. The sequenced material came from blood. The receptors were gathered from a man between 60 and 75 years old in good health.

The CDR3 sequence is CASIMGRAGNQPQHF. DNA of the CDR3: TGTGCCAGCATCATGGGCAGGGCGGGCAATCAGCCCCAGCATTTT. The rearrangement uses TRBV28 and TRBJ1-5; weak D call: TRBD1 (5 bases). Germline assignment: CDR1 MDHEN and CDR2 SYDVKM. Trimming shortened V by 7 bases and J by 2 bases, and 15 bases separated the two germline ends. The length of the CDR3 is 15 residues.

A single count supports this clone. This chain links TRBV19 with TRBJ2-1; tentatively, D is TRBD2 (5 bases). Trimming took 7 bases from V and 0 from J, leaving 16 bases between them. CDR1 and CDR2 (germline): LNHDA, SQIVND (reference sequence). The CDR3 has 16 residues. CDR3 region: CASMADSGISYNEQFF. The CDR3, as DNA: TGTGCCAGTATGGCTGACTCGGGAATCTCCTACAATGAGCAGTTCTTC.

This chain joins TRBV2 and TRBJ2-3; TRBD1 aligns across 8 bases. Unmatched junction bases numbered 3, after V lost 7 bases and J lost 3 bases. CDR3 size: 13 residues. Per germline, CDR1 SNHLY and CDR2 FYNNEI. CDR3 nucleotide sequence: TGTGCCAGCAACGGACAGGGAACAGATACGCAGTATTTT. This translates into CASNGQGTDTQYF. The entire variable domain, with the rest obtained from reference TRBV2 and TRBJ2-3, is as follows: EPEVTQTPSHQVTQMGQEVILRCVPISNHLYFYWYRQILGQKVEFLVSFYNNEISEKSEIFDDQFSVERPDGSNFTLKIRSTKLEDSAMYFCASNGQGTDTQYFGPGTRLTVL.

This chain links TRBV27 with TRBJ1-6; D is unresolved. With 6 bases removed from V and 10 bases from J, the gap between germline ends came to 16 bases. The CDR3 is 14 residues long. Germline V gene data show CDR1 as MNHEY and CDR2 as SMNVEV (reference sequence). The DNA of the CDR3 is TGTGCCAGCAGCCACATCGGGCACGGATCACCCCTCCACTTT. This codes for CASSHIGHGSPLHF.

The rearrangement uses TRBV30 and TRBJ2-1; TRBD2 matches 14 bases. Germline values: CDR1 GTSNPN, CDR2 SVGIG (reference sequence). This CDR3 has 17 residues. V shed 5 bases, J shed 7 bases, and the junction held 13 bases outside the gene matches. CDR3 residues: CAWSGLAGDIRGNEQFF. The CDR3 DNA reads TGTGCCTGGTCGGGACTAGCGGGGGATATTAGGGGTAATGAGCAGTTCTTC.

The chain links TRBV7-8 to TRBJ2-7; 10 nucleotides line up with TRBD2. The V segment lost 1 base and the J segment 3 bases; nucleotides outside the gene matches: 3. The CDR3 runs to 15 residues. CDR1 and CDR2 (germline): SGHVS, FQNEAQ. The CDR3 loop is CASSLGTSGSYEQYF. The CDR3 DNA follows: TGTGCCAGCAGCTTAGGGACTAGCGGAAGCTACGAGCAGTACTTC.

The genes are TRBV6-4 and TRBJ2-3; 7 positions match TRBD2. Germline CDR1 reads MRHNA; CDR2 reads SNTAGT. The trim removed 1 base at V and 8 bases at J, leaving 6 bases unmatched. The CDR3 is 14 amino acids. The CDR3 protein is CASSDLAGAGTQYF. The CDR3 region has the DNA TGTGCCAGCAGTGACTTGGCGGGAGCCGGTACGCAGTATTTT.

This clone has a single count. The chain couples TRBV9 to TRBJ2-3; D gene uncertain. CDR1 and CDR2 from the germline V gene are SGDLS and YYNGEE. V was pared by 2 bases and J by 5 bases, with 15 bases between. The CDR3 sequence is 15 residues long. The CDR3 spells CASSVEQKYLDTQYF. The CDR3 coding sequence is TGTGCCAGCAGCGTGGAGCAGAAGTACTTAGATACGCAGTATTTT.

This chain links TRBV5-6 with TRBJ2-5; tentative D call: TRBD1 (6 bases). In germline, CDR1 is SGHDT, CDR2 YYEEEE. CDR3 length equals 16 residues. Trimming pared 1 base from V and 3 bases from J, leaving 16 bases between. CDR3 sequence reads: CASSLLYRTVEETQYF. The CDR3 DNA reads TGTGCCAGCAGCTTGTTGTATAGGACAGTGGAAGAGACCCAGTACTTC.

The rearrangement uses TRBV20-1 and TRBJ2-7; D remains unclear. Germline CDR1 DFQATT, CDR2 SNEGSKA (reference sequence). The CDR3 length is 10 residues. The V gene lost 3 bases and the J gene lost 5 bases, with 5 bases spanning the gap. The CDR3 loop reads CSASHHEQYF. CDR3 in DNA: TGCAGTGCTAGTCACCACGAGCAGTACTTC.

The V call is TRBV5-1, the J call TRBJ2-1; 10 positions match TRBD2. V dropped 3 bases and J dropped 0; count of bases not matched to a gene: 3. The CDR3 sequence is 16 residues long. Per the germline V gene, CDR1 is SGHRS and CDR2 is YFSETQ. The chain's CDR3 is CASSSGLASSYNEQFF. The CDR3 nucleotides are TGCGCCAGCAGCTCGGGACTAGCGAGCTCCTACAATGAGCAGTTCTTC.

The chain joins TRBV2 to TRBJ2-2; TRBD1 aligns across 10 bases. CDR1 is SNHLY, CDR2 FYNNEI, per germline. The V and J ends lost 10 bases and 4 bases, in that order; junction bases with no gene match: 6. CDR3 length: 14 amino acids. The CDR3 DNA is TGTGCCACCCGACAGGGGGCCATCACCGGGGAGCTGTTTTTT. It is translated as CATRQGAITGELFF.

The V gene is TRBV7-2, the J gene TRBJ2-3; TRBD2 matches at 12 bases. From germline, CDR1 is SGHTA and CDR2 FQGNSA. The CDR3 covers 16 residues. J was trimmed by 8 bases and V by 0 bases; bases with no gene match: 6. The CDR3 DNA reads TGTGCCAGCAGCTTAGCGACTAGCGGGAGTCCCGGTACGCAGTATTTT. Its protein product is CASSLATSGSPGTQYF.

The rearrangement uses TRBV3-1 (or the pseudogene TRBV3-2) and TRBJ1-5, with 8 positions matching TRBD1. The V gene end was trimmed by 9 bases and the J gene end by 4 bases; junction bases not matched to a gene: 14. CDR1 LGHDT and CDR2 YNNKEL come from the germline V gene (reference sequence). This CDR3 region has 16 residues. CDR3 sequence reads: CARLGQAPISNQPQHF. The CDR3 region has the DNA TGTGCCAGATTGGGACAGGCCCCGATTAGTAATCAGCCCCAGCATTTT.

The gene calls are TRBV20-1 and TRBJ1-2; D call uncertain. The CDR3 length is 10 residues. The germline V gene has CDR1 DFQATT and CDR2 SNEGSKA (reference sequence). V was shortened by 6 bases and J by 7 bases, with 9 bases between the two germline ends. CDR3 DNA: TGCAGTGCGAGGCTTGGTGGCTACACCTTC. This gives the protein CSARLGGYTF.

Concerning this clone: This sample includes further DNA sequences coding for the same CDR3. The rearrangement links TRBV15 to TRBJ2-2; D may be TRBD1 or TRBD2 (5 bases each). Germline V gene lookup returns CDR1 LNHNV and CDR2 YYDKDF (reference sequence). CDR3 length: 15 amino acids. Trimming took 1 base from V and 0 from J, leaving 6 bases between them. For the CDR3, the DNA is TGTGCCACCAGCAGAGGAGGGGCGAACACCGGGGAGCTGTTTTTT. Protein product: CATSRGGANTGELFF. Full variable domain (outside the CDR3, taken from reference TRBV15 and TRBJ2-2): DAMVIQNPRYQVTQFGKPVTLSCSQTLNHNVMYWYQQKSSQAPKLLFHYYDKDFNNEADTPDNFQSRRPNTSFCFLDIRSPGLGDTAMYLCATSRGGANTGELFFGEGSRLTVL.

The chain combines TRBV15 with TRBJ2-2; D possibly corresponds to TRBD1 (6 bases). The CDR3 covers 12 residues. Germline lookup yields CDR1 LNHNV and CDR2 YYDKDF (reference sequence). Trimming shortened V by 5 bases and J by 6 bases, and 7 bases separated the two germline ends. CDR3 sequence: CATSDRPGELFF. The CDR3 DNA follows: TGTGCCACCAGCGACAGGCCCGGGGAGCTGTTTTTT.

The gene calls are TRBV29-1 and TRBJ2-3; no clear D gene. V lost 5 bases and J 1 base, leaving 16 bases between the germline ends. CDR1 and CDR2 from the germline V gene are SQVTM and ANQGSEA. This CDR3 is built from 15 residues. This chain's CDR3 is CSVHTGRKRTDTQYF. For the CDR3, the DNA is TGCAGCGTTCACACCGGTCGGAAACGCACAGATACGCAGTATTTT.

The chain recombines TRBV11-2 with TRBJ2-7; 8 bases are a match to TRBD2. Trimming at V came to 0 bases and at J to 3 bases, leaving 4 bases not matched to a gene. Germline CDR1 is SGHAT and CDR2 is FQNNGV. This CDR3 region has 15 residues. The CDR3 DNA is TGTGCCAGCAGCTTAGATATAGCGGGAAGCTACGAGCAGTACTTC. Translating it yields CASSLDIAGSYEQYF.

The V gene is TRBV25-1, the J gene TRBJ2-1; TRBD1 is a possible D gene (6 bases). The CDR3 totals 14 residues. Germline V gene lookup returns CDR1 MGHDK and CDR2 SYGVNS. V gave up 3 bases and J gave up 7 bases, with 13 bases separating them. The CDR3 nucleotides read TGTGCCAGCAGTGACTCACAGGGTCGGAATGAGCAGTTCTTC. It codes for CASSDSQGRNEQFF.

The CDR3 loop is CASSIGRSNQPQHF. The CDR3 coding sequence is TGTGCCAGTAGTATAGGACGGAGCAATCAGCCCCAGCATTTT. The rearrangement uses TRBV19 and TRBJ1-5; D is uncertain. Germline V lookup: CDR1 LNHDA, CDR2 SQIVND (reference sequence). V shed 1 base and J shed 1 base, with 5 bases lying between them. This CDR3 contains 14 residues.

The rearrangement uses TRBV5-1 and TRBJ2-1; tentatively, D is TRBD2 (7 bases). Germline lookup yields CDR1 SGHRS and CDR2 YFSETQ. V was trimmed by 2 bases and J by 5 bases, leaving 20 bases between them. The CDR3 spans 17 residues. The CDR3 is CASSFSGTLKGDNEQFF. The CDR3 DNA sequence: TGCGCCAGCAGCTTCAGCGGGACTCTTAAGGGGGACAATGAGCAGTTCTTC.

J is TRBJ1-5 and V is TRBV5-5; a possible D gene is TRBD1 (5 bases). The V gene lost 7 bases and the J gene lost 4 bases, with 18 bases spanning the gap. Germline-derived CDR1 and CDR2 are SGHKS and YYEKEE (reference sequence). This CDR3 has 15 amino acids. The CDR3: CASGVGQGRNQPQHF. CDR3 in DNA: TGTGCCAGCGGAGTTGGTCAGGGAAGAAATCAGCCCCAGCATTTT. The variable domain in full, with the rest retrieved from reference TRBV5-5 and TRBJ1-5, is DAGVTQSPTHLIKTRGQQVTLRCSPISGHKSVSWYQQVLGQGPQFIFQYYEKEERGRGNFPDRFSARQFPNYSSELNVNALLLGDSALYLCASGVGQGRNQPQHFGDGTRLSIL.

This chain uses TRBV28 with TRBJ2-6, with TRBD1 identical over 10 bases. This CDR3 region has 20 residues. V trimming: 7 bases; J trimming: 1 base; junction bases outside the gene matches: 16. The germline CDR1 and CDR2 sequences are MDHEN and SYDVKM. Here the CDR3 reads CASTLSTSEGQGSGANVLTF. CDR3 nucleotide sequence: TGTGCCAGCACCCTTTCTACCTCCGAGGGACAGGGGTCTGGGGCCAACGTCCTGACTTTC.

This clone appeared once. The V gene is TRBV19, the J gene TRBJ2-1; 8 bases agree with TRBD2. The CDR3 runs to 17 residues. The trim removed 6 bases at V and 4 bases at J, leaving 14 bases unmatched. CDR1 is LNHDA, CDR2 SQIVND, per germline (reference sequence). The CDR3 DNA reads TGTGCCAGTAGCAGCCCAAGCGGGAGAGATATATACAATGAGCAGTTCTTC. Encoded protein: CASSSPSGRDIYNEQFF.

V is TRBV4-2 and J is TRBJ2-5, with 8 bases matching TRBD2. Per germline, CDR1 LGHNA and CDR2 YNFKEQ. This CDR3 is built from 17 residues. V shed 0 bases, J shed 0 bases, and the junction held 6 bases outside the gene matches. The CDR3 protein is CASSQDPGGRDQETQYF. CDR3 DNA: TGTGCCAGCAGCCAAGACCCGGGAGGGAGGGACCAAGAGACCCAGTACTTC.

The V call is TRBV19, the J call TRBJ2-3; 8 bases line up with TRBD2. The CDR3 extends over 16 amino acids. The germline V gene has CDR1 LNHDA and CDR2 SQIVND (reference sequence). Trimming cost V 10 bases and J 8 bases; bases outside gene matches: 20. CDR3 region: CATKSPSGGPVGTQYF. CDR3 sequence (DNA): TGTGCCACCAAGTCCCCTTCGGGAGGGCCGGTTGGTACGCAGTATTTT.

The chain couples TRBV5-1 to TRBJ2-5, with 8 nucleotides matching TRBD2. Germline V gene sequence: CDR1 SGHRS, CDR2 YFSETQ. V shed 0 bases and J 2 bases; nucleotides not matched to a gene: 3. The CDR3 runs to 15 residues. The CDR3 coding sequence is TGCGCCAGCAGCTTGGGTAGCGGGACTCAAGAGACCCAGTACTTC. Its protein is CASSLGSGTQETQYF.

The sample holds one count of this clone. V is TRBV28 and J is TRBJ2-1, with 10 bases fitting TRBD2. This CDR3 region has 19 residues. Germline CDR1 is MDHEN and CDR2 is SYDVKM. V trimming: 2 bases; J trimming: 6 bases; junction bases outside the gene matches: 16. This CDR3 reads CASSLIQGVLLAGLNEQFF. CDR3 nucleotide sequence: TGTGCCAGCAGTTTAATCCAGGGCGTTCTACTAGCGGGACTCAATGAGCAGTTCTTC.

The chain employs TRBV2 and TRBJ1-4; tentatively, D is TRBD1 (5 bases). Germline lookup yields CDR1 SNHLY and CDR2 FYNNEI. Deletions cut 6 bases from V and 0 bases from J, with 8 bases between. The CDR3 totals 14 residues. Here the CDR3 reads CASRRTPTNEKLFF. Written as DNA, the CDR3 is TGTGCCAGCAGGAGGACACCAACTAATGAAAAACTGTTTTTT.

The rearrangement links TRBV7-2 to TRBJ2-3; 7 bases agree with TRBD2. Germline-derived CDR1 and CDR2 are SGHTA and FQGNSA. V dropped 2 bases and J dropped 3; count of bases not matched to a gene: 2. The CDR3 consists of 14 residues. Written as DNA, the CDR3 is TGTGCCAGCAGCTTATCTAGCGGAACAGATACGCAGTATTTT. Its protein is CASSLSSGTDTQYF.

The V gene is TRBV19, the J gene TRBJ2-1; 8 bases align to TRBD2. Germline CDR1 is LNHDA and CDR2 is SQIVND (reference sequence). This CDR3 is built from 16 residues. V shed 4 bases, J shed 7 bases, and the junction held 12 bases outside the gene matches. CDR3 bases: TGTGCCAGTAGTAACCCCTGGCGGGAGGATGAAAATGAGCAGTTCTTC. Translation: CASSNPWREDENEQFF.